The 32 T cell receptor beta chains reported below all come from one sample, sequenced in a study of radiotherapy plus CTLA-4 blockade in lung cancer. The assay was immunoSEQ multiplex PCR, and TCRdb's table has in-frame clones only and misses some. The sample yields 45,000 to 55,000 clones, around four fifths seen once. The specimen comprised peripheral blood, sampled from a patient treated with radiotherapy plus ipilimumab. The origin of the receptors is a human donor with non-small cell lung cancer who had a partial response to radiotherapy plus ipilimumab.

The table lists this clone with a count of one. The rearrangement uses TRBV10-2 and TRBJ1-6, with 9 bases lining up with TRBD1. The CDR3 contains 15 residues. From germline, CDR1 is WSHSY and CDR2 SAAADI. Trimming took 2 bases from V and 9 from J; bases not matched to a gene: 5. The CDR3 bases are TGCGCCAGCAGTGAGACCACAGGGGGCGGTTCACCCCTCCACTTT. Its translation: CASSETTGGGSPLHF.

This chain connects TRBV5-4 to TRBJ1-6; 8 nucleotides match TRBD1. The V gene end was trimmed by 3 bases and the J gene end by 5 bases; junction bases not matched to a gene: 7. The germline gives CDR1 SGHNT, CDR2 YYREEE (reference sequence). The CDR3 consists of 16 residues. The CDR3 sequence is CASSSLGQVDNSPLHF. The CDR3, as DNA: TGTGCCAGCAGCTCGCTGGGACAGGTGGATAATTCACCCCTCCACTTT.

The rearrangement uses TRBV9 and TRBJ1-2; possible D gene TRBD1, 5 bases. The CDR3 is made up of 14 amino acids. V lost 2 bases and J 0 bases, leaving 8 bases between the germline ends. Germline V gene lookup returns CDR1 SGDLS and CDR2 YYNGEE. The CDR3 sequence is CASSVWTTNYGYTF. CDR3 nucleotide sequence: TGTGCCAGCAGCGTCTGGACAACTAACTATGGCTACACCTTC.

The chain carries TRBV10-1 and TRBJ2-7; possible D gene TRBD2, 5 bases. The V and J ends lost 6 bases and 5 bases respectively, with 17 bases between them. The germline V gene has CDR1 WNHNN and CDR2 SYGVQD (reference sequence). The CDR3 spans 14 residues. The CDR3 coding sequence is TGCGCCAGCAGAGAGGCCGAGGGCATCAACGAGCAGTACTTC. As protein: CASREAEGINEQYF.

The CDR3 loop is CASSQQGQGLVWANVLTF. The DNA for the CDR3 is TGTGCCAGCAGTCAGCAAGGACAGGGCTTAGTCTGGGCCAACGTCCTGACTTTC. This sequence joins TRBV27 and TRBJ2-6, with 8 bases identical to TRBD1. With 5 bases clipped from V and 5 bases from J, the junction kept 14 bases outside the gene matches. In germline, CDR1 is MNHEY, CDR2 SMNVEV (reference sequence). This CDR3 comprises 18 residues. The full variable domain, its missing parts supplied by reference TRBV27 and TRBJ2-6, is EAQVTQNPRYLITVTGKKLTVTCSQNMNHEYMSWYRQDPGLGLRQIYYSMNVEVTDKGDVPEGYKVSRKEKRNFPLILESPSPNQTSLYFCASSQQGQGLVWANVLTFGAGSRLTVL.

This chain joins TRBV5-4 and TRBJ1-1, with TRBD1 as a possible D gene (5 bases). V lost 5 bases, J lost 0 bases, and 11 bases lay in between. The CDR3 spans 14 residues. Germline CDR1 SGHNT, CDR2 YYREEE (reference sequence). CDR3 in DNA: TGTGCCAGCAGGTCAGGGCTTATGAACACTGAAGCTTTCTTT. This codes for CASRSGLMNTEAFF.

The rearrangement joins TRBV18 to TRBJ2-3, with D maybe TRBD1 (5 bases). Germline CDR1 is KGHSH and CDR2 is LQKENI. The CDR3 has 14 residues. Trimming removed 2 bases at V and 6 bases at J, with 12 bases between. DNA for the CDR3: TGTGCCAGCTCACCAGGTAGGGGTTTGGATACGCAGTATTTT. Translating gives CASSPGRGLDTQYF.

This clone was counted a few times. The chain uses TRBV6-5 and TRBJ1-5; the match to TRBD1 covers 7 bases. CDR1 and CDR2 from the germline V gene are MNHEY and SVGAGI. J lost 5 bases, V lost 0 bases, and 4 bases had no gene match. The CDR3 extends over 15 amino acids. This CDR3 reads CASSYSHRGDQPQHF. In DNA form, the CDR3 reads TGTGCCAGCAGTTACTCCCACAGGGGAGATCAGCCCCAGCATTTT.

V gene TRBV9 combines with J gene TRBJ2-3; the D is unclear. Trimming shortened V by 2 bases and J by 0 bases, and 10 bases separated the two germline ends. This CDR3 is 15 amino acids long. Germline V lookup: CDR1 SGDLS, CDR2 YYNGEE. This CDR3 reads CASSVQPGSTDTQYF. DNA for the CDR3: TGTGCCAGCAGCGTCCAACCCGGGAGCACAGATACGCAGTATTTT.

The chain carries TRBV30 and TRBJ1-1; D is uncertain. V lost 3 bases, J lost 0 bases, and 5 bases lay in between. The CDR3 extends over 12 amino acids. Germline V gives CDR1 GTSNPN, CDR2 SVGIG (reference sequence). DNA of the CDR3: TGTGCCTGGAGCAGATTGAACACTGAAGCTTTCTTT. Amino acid sequence: CAWSRLNTEAFF.

The chain couples TRBV28 to TRBJ2-7, with 7 bases aligning to TRBD1. CDR1 MDHEN and CDR2 SYDVKM come from the germline V gene. The CDR3 is made up of 14 amino acids. V lost 7 bases and J lost 0; bases outside the gene matches: 6. CDR3 protein: CASIPGQSSYEQYF. CDR3 sequence (DNA): TGTGCCAGCATCCCGGGACAGAGCTCCTACGAGCAGTACTTC.

This clone was counted a single time. This rearrangement joins TRBV2 to TRBJ2-1; TRBD2 is a possible D gene (6 bases). The CDR3 spans 15 residues. V gave up 4 bases and J gave up 4 bases, with 14 bases separating them. Germline-derived CDR1 and CDR2 are SNHLY and FYNNEI. CDR3 protein: CASSVISGEYNEQFF. CDR3 DNA sequence: TGTGCCAGCAGTGTTATTAGCGGAGAATACAATGAGCAGTTCTTC.

This clone has only one observation. The chain combines TRBV7-2 with TRBJ2-3, with TRBD2 identical over 8 bases. Unmatched junction bases numbered 1, after V lost 2 bases and J lost 0 bases. Germline CDR1 reads SGHTA; CDR2 reads FQGNSA. This CDR3 is built from 15 residues. The CDR3 coding sequence is TGTGCCAGCAGCTTATTAGCGGGGAGCACAGATACGCAGTATTTT. Protein: CASSLLAGSTDTQYF. Filled out from reference TRBV7-2 and TRBJ2-3, the complete variable domain reads GAGVSQSPSNKVTEKGKDVELRCDPISGHTALYWYRQSLGQGLEFLIYFQGNSAPDKSGLPSDRFSAERTGGSVSTLTIQRTQQEDSAVYLCASSLLAGSTDTQYFGPGTRLTVL.

The CDR3 bases are TGCGCCAGCAGCTTGGGGGGAGACAGGGATGAAAAACTGTTTTTT. Its translation: CASSLGGDRDEKLFF. The chain has TRBV5-1 and TRBJ1-4, with 7 nucleotides matching TRBD1. This CDR3 contains 15 residues. The germline V gene encodes CDR1 SGHRS and CDR2 YFSETQ. With 0 bases clipped from V and 6 bases from J, the junction kept 5 bases outside the gene matches. Full variable domain (missing parts from reference TRBV5-1 and TRBJ1-4): KAGVTQTPRYLIKTRGQQVTLSCSPISGHRSVSWYQQTPGQGLQFLFEYFSETQRNKGNFPGRFSGRQFSNSRSEMNVSTLELGDSALYLCASSLGGDRDEKLFFGSGTQLSVL.

Written as DNA, the CDR3 is TGCGCCAGCAGCTCACAGCGGGGAACCTACGAGCAGTACTTC. Its protein is CASSSQRGTYEQYF. This chain connects TRBV5-1 to TRBJ2-7; 7 nucleotides match TRBD2. Unmatched junction bases numbered 5, after V lost 3 bases and J lost 2 bases. This CDR3 spans 14 amino acids. Germline V gene data show CDR1 as SGHRS and CDR2 as YFSETQ.

This clone appeared once. The chain combines TRBV9 with TRBJ2-3; D is perhaps TRBD1 (6 bases). With 2 bases removed from V and 0 bases from J, the gap between germline ends came to 10 bases. The CDR3 has 15 residues. Germline V gives CDR1 SGDLS, CDR2 YYNGEE. CDR3 bases: TGTGCCAGCAGCGTCGGACAGACCAGCACAGATACGCAGTATTTT. This gives the protein CASSVGQTSTDTQYF. Based on the CDR3 plus reference TRBV9 and TRBJ2-3, the full variable domain is DSGVTQTPKHLITATGQRVTLRCSPRSGDLSVYWYQQSLDQGLQFLIQYYNGEERAKGNILERFSAQQFPDLHSELNLSSLELGDSALYFCASSVGQTSTDTQYFGPGTRLTVL.

The gene calls are TRBV4-1 and TRBJ1-3; TRBD1 aligns across 8 bases. This CDR3 is 15 amino acids long. The germline V gene encodes CDR1 MGHRA and CDR2 YSYEKL. Trimming took 4 bases from V and 8 from J; bases not matched to a gene: 10. The CDR3 loop reads CASSLQDRASDTIYF. CDR3 DNA sequence: TGCGCCAGCAGCCTACAGGACAGGGCGTCGGACACCATATATTTT.

This clone was seen more than once but under ten times. The chain combines TRBV7-9 with TRBJ2-1, with TRBD2 identical over 7 bases. This CDR3 has 15 amino acids. Germline V gene data show CDR1 as SEHNR and CDR2 as FQNEAQ (reference sequence). V was clipped by 5 bases and J by 7 bases; unmatched bases: 11. CDR3 residues: CASSPRGGGTNEQFF. CDR3 in DNA: TGTGCCAGCAGCCCCCGAGGCGGGGGTACAAATGAGCAGTTCTTC.

This clone has just one count. The J gene is TRBJ2-5, the V gene TRBV10-3; maybe TRBD2 (5 bases). Matching the DNA end better, TRBJ2-7 makes the J call doubtful. The CDR3 loop spans 14 amino acids. CDR1 ENHRY and CDR2 SYGVKD come from the germline V gene. CDR3 residues: CAISEGRETYEQYF. In nucleotides, the CDR3 is TGTGCCATCAGTGAGGGACGGGAAACCTACGAGCAGTACTTC.

The rearrangement links TRBV30 to TRBJ1-5; no reliable D call. Trimming took 2 bases from V and 9 from J, leaving 14 bases between them. The CDR3 is 13 amino acids. Germline lookup yields CDR1 GTSNPN and CDR2 SVGIG (reference sequence). The CDR3 sequence: CAWSPPTLGPQHF. The CDR3 DNA reads TGTGCCTGGAGTCCTCCCACCCTCGGGCCCCAGCATTTT.

CDR3 DNA: TGTGCCAGTAGTATTCTGGGGACAGGGCCAGGTGGCTACACCTTC. This gives the protein CASSILGTGPGGYTF. The rearrangement links TRBV19 to TRBJ1-2; TRBD1 matches at 9 bases. J lost 7 bases, V lost 3 bases, and 9 bases had no gene match. The CDR3 length is 15 residues. The germline V gene has CDR1 LNHDA and CDR2 SQIVND (reference sequence).

This clone was observed once. The chain joins TRBV18 to TRBJ2-5, with 11 bases lining up with TRBD2. CDR3 length: 16 amino acids. Germline CDR1 is KGHSH and CDR2 is LQKENI. V lost 3 bases and J lost 1; bases outside the gene matches: 4. The CDR3 spells CASSPASGGSQETQYF. The DNA of the CDR3 is TGTGCCAGCTCACCGGCTAGCGGGGGGTCCCAAGAGACCCAGTACTTC.

On this clone: One junction end does not reproduce the germline sequence, and a read error may be involved. The chain couples TRBV6-4 to TRBJ1-5; no definite D call. The germline V gene encodes CDR1 MRHNA and CDR2 SNTAGT. The CDR3 covers 20 residues. The CDR3 spells CASSSKLCPGSRSNQPQHLF. As DNA, the CDR3 is TGTGCCAGCAGTTCAAAATTGTGTCCTGGGTCTAGGAGTAATCAGCCCCAGCATCTTTTT.

The chain employs TRBV29-1 and TRBJ1-2; 9 positions match TRBD1. This CDR3 comprises 14 residues. The germline gives CDR1 SQVTM, CDR2 ANQGSEA. V trimming: 2 bases; J trimming: 7 bases; junction bases outside the gene matches: 8. The CDR3 DNA is TGCAGCGTTGAAAAGATGGACAGGGGTACTGGCTACACCTTC. As protein: CSVEKMDRGTGYTF.

The V gene is TRBV5-1, the J gene TRBJ2-3; 8 bases are a match to TRBD2. The CDR3 sequence is 16 residues long. J gave up 2 bases and V 1 base, and 6 bases lay outside the gene matches. Germline values: CDR1 SGHRS, CDR2 YFSETQ. CDR3 region: CASSLYGGDFTDTQYF. The CDR3 nucleotides read TGCGCCAGCAGCTTGTACGGGGGGGACTTCACAGATACGCAGTATTTT.

This rearrangement joins TRBV7-3 to TRBJ2-3, with 10 bases that match TRBD2. The CDR3 sequence is 13 residues long. V lost 8 bases, J lost 1 base, and 0 bases stayed unmatched. Germline values: CDR1 SGHTA, CDR2 FQGTGA. CDR3 region: CASGTSGTDTQYF. The CDR3 region has the DNA TGTGCCAGCGGGACTAGCGGCACAGATACGCAGTATTTT.

V gene TRBV19 combines with J gene TRBJ2-7, with D possibly being TRBD1 (6 bases). CDR3 length: 15 residues. Germline lookup yields CDR1 LNHDA and CDR2 SQIVND (reference sequence). Trimming stripped 4 bases from V and 2 bases from J, with 15 bases between. The DNA for the CDR3 is TGTGCCAGTAGTAGTTCCGGGACACCCGCCTACGAGCAGTACTTC. Translating gives CASSSSGTPAYEQYF.

This chain connects TRBV5-1 to TRBJ1-6; D is uncertain. Germline V lookup: CDR1 SGHRS, CDR2 YFSETQ. The CDR3 extends over 15 amino acids. The V end was cut by 4 bases, the J end by 9 bases, with 17 bases between. This CDR3 reads CASSDRIYGVSPLHF. DNA of the CDR3: TGCGCCAGCAGCGATCGGATATACGGGGTTTCACCCCTCCACTTT. Drawing the rest from reference TRBV5-1 and TRBJ1-6, the complete variable domain is KAGVTQTPRYLIKTRGQQVTLSCSPISGHRSVSWYQQTPGQGLQFLFEYFSETQRNKGNFPGRFSGRQFSNSRSEMNVSTLELGDSALYLCASSDRIYGVSPLHFGNGTRLTVT.

V is TRBV30 and J is TRBJ2-7, with 8 bases fitting TRBD1. Looked up from germline, CDR1 is GTSNPN and CDR2 is SVGIG (reference sequence). V shed 0 bases and J 0 bases; nucleotides not matched to a gene: 4. This CDR3 spans 15 amino acids. The CDR3 loop is CAWSVRGRGSYEQYF. The CDR3 nucleotides are TGTGCCTGGAGTGTCAGGGGGCGCGGCTCCTACGAGCAGTACTTC. The entire variable domain, with the rest obtained from reference TRBV30 and TRBJ2-7, is as follows: SQTIHQWPATLVQPVGSPLSLECTVEGTSNPNLYWYRQAAGRGLQLLFYSVGIGQISSEVPQNLSASRPQDRQFILSSKKLLLSDSGFYLCAWSVRGRGSYEQYFGPGTRLTVT.

This sequence joins TRBV6-5 and TRBJ1-1; D is uncertain. This CDR3 contains 15 residues. Trimming shortened V by 0 bases and J by 1 base, and 9 bases separated the two germline ends. Looked up from germline, CDR1 is MNHEY and CDR2 is SVGAGI. The CDR3 sequence: CASSYSSNRNTEAFF. In DNA form, the CDR3 reads TGTGCCAGCAGTTACTCGTCGAACAGGAACACTGAAGCTTTCTTT.

This clone was seen once. This chain joins TRBV7-6 and TRBJ2-5, with 9 bases that match TRBD2. The better agreement between TRBJ2-7 and the DNA end casts doubt on the J call. The V gene's germline CDR1 is SGHVS and CDR2 FNYEAQ. The CDR3 consists of 13 residues. The CDR3 sequence: CASSLGLAFEQYF. The CDR3 nucleotides are TGTGCCAGCAGCCTCGGACTAGCGTTCGAGCAGTACTTC.

This chain joins TRBV5-6 and TRBJ2-1; TRBD2 matches 15 bases. V shed 4 bases and J 3 bases; nucleotides not matched to a gene: 11. Germline V lookup: CDR1 SGHDT, CDR2 YYEEEE. This CDR3 contains 19 residues. For the CDR3, the DNA is TGTGCCAGCAGCCCCGCCGGACTAGCGGGGGGGCGGGGCTACAATGAGCAGTTCTTC. Its translation is CASSPAGLAGGRGYNEQFF.